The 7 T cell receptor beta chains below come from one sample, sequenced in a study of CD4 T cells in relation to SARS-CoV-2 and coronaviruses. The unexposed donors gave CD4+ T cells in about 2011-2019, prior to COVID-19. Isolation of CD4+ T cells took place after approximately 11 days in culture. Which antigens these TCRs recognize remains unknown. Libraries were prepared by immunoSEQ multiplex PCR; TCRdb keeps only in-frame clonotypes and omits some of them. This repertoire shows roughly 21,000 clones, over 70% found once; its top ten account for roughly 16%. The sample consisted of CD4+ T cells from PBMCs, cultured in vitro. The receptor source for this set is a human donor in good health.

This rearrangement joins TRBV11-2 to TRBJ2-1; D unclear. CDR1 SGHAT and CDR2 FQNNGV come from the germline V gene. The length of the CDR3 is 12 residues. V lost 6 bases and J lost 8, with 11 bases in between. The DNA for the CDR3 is TGTGCCAGCAGTCCAAATGGGGATGAGCAGTTCTTC. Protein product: CASSPNGDEQFF.

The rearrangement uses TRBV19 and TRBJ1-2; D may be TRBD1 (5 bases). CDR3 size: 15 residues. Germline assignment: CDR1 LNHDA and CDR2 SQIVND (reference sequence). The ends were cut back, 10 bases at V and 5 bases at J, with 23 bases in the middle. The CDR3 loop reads CATTPIRARQYGYTF. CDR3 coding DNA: TGTGCCACCACACCCATCCGGGCAAGACAGTATGGCTACACCTTC.

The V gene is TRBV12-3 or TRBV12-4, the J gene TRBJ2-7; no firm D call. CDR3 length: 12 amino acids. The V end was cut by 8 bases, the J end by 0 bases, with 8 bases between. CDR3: CASPYISYEQYF. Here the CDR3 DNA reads TGTGCCAGCCCTTACATCTCCTACGAGCAGTACTTC.

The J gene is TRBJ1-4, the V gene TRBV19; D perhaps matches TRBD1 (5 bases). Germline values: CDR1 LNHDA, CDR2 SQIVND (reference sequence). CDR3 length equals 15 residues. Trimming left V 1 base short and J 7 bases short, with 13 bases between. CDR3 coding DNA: TGTGCCAGTAGTATAGTCGCTCAGGGAAGTGAAAAACTGTTTTTT. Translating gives CASSIVAQGSEKLFF. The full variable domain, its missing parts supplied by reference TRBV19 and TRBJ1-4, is DGGITQSPKYLFRKEGQNVTLSCEQNLNHDAMYWYRQDPGQGLRLIYYSQIVNDFQKGDIAEGYSVSREKKESFPLTVTSAQKNPTAFYLCASSIVAQGSEKLFFGSGTQLSVL.

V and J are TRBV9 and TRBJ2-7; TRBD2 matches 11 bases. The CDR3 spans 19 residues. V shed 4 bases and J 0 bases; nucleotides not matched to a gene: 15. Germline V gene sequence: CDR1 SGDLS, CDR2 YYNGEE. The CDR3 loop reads CASSRDLGTSGPSSYEQYF. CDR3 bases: TGTGCCAGCAGCCGTGACCTGGGGACTAGCGGTCCTAGCTCCTACGAGCAGTACTTC.

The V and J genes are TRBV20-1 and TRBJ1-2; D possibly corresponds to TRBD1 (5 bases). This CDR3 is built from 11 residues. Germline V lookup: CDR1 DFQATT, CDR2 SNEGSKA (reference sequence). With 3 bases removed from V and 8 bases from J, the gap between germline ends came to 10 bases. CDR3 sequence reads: CSARQGWGYTF. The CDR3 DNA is TGCAGTGCTAGGCAGGGATGGGGCTACACCTTC.

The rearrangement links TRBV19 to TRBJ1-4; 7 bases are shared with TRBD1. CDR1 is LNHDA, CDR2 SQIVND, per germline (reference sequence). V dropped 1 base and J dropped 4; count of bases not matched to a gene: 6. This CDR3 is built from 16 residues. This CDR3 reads CASSIVRTGGNEKLFF. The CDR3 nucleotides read TGTGCCAGTAGTATAGTCAGGACAGGCGGTAATGAAAAACTGTTTTTT.